These 11 T cell receptor beta chains share one sample of origin, sequenced in a study of T cell responses to AZD1222 COVID-19 vaccine. Profiling relied on immunoSEQ multiplex PCR, and the TCRdb table lists in-frame clones only, not all of them. Of 120,000 or so clones listed, 75% to 95% are singletons. The input for sequencing was peripheral blood, taken on day 0 of AZD1222 vaccination. The receptor set was obtained from an adult in good health.

V is TRBV9 and J is TRBJ1-1; D remains unclear. Trimming took off 0 bases at V and 5 bases at J, with 5 bases between the two ends. The CDR3 has 12 residues. The germline V gene has CDR1 SGDLS and CDR2 YYNGEE. DNA of the CDR3: TGTGCCAGCAGCGTAGCTGGGACTGAAGCTTTCTTT. This gives the protein CASSVAGTEAFF.

The chain couples TRBV7-3 to TRBJ1-1; 9 positions agree with TRBD1. The V and J ends lost 1 base and 6 bases, in that order; junction bases with no gene match: 9. Per the germline V gene, CDR1 is SGHTA and CDR2 is FQGTGA. This CDR3 contains 16 residues. CDR3 sequence (DNA): TGTGCCAGCAGCTTAATCACGGGACAGGGAGGCTCTGAAGCTTTCTTT. It specifies CASSLITGQGGSEAFF. Variable domain in full (rest from reference TRBV7-3 and TRBJ1-1): GAGVSQTPSNKVTEKGKYVELRCDPISGHTALYWYRQSLGQGPEFLIYFQGTGAADDSGLPNDRFFAVRPEGSVSTLKIQRTERGDSAVYLCASSLITGQGGSEAFFGQGTRLTVV.

This sequence joins TRBV5-1 and TRBJ2-7, with D possibly being TRBD1 (5 bases). The CDR3 has 15 residues. From germline, CDR1 is SGHRS and CDR2 YFSETQ. The V and J ends lost 2 bases and 1 base respectively, with 13 bases between them. The DNA for the CDR3 is TGCGCCAGCAGCTTTGGCTCAGGGCATTCCTACGAGCAGTACTTC. Translation gives CASSFGSGHSYEQYF.

The gene calls are TRBV5-1 and TRBJ1-1; a weak D match, TRBD1 (5 bases). The germline V and J ends were trimmed by 0 bases and 5 bases, with 8 bases remaining between them. In germline, CDR1 is SGHRS, CDR2 YFSETQ. This CDR3 comprises 13 residues. CDR3 sequence: CASSLEKGTEAFF. In nucleotides, the CDR3 is TGCGCCAGCAGCTTGGAGAAGGGGACTGAAGCTTTCTTT. Looking up the rest from reference TRBV5-1 and TRBJ1-1 gives the full variable domain: KAGVTQTPRYLIKTRGQQVTLSCSPISGHRSVSWYQQTPGQGLQFLFEYFSETQRNKGNFPGRFSGRQFSNSRSEMNVSTLELGDSALYLCASSLEKGTEAFFGQGTRLTVV.

There are a few counts of this clone. As DNA, the CDR3 is TGTGCCTGGAGTGGACCGAGCTCCTATAATTCACCCCTCCACTTT. Protein sequence: CAWSGPSSYNSPLHF. The V and J genes are TRBV30 and TRBJ1-6; D unresolved. CDR1 is GTSNPN, CDR2 SVGIG, per germline (reference sequence). V lost 1 base and J lost 0, with 7 bases in between. The CDR3 contains 15 residues.

The chain has TRBV19 and TRBJ1-1; no reliable D call. There are 13 residues in the CDR3. Germline values: CDR1 LNHDA, CDR2 SQIVND (reference sequence). Trimming cost V 3 bases and J 8 bases, with 13 bases left between them. For the CDR3, the DNA is TGTGCCAGTAGTATCGACCTAGCGGTAGAAGCTTTCTTT. It translates to CASSIDLAVEAFF.

This clone has only one observation. The chain joins TRBV3-1 (or the pseudogene TRBV3-2) to TRBJ2-1, with TRBD2 matching 8 bases. J lost 7 bases, V lost 6 bases, and 8 bases had no gene match. Looked up from germline, CDR1 is LGHDT and CDR2 is YNNKEL (reference sequence). This CDR3 region has 14 residues. The chain's CDR3 is CASSAGRVGNEQFF. The CDR3 DNA reads as TGTGCCAGCAGTGCCGGGAGGGTCGGAAATGAGCAGTTCTTC.

This chain connects TRBV6-6 to TRBJ1-6; a possible D gene is TRBD1 (5 bases). V shed 6 bases and J shed 9 bases, with 9 bases lying between them. There are 12 residues in the CDR3. Germline values: CDR1 MNHNY, CDR2 SVGAGI (reference sequence). CDR3 in amino acids: CASSRDSSPLHF. The CDR3 region has the DNA TGTGCCAGCAGCCGAGACAGTTCACCCCTCCACTTT.

This chain connects TRBV9 to TRBJ1-2; 8 bases are a match to TRBD1. Germline-derived CDR1 and CDR2 are SGDLS and YYNGEE. V shed 5 bases and J 7 bases; nucleotides not matched to a gene: 13. The CDR3 is 15 residues long. The CDR3 DNA follows: TGTGCCAGCAGTGGTGCCGGCGACAGGGGATCTGGCTACACCTTC. Translation: CASSGAGDRGSGYTF.

The chain is built from TRBV28 and TRBJ2-5; possible D gene TRBD1, 5 bases. The CDR3 covers 13 residues. Germline V gives CDR1 MDHEN, CDR2 SYDVKM. The V and J ends lost 2 bases and 5 bases respectively, with 9 bases between them. The CDR3 spells CASSLGRVETQYF. CDR3 in DNA: TGTGCCAGCAGTTTAGGCAGGGTTGAGACCCAGTACTTC.

This rearrangement joins TRBV5-4 to TRBJ2-1; D is perhaps TRBD1 or TRBD2 (6 bases each). V was cut by 0 bases and J by 7 bases, with 17 bases left in between. Germline values: CDR1 SGHNT, CDR2 YYREEE (reference sequence). This CDR3 spans 16 amino acids. The CDR3 nucleotides read TGTGCCAGCAGCTTGGTATTCCGGGGGCAGCCTAATGAGCAGTTCTTC. This sequence encodes CASSLVFRGQPNEQFF.